The 3 T cell receptor beta chains reported below all come from one sample, sequenced in a study of tumor-infiltrating lymphocytes in oesophageal squamous cell carcinoma. Each CDR3 protein gets one entry after TCRdb re-called the PCR reads with MiXCR. Of 15,000 to 20,000 distinct CDR3 sequences in the sample, 35% to 55% were seen once. Material for sequencing was blood. The receptors derive from a female donor with esophageal squamous cell carcinoma.

By proportion, this clonotype is medium-sized. The chain has TRBV7-8 and TRBJ2-7; a weak D match, TRBD2 (6 bases). Trimming took 5 bases from V and 2 from J, leaving 13 bases between them. The CDR3 is 14 residues long. The V gene's germline CDR1 is SGHVS and CDR2 FQNEAQ. The CDR3 DNA reads TGTGCCAGCAGCGCCGCGGAGGGGCCCTACGAGCAGTACTTC. This encodes CASSAAEGPYEQYF. The entire variable domain, with the rest obtained from reference TRBV7-8 and TRBJ2-7, is as follows: GAGVSQSPRYKVAKRGQDVALRCDPISGHVSLFWYQQALGQGPEFLTYFQNEAQLDKSGLPSDRFFAERPEGSVSTLKIQRTQQEDSAVYLCASSAAEGPYEQYFGPGTRLTVT.

This clonotype qualifies as medium-sized. The chain recombines TRBV10-2 with TRBJ2-1, with 10 positions matching TRBD2. V was pared by 3 bases and J by 3 bases, with 2 bases of the junction left unmatched. Germline V gene data show CDR1 as WSHSY and CDR2 as SAAADI. This CDR3 contains 15 residues. In DNA form, the CDR3 reads TGCGCCAGCAGTGACCGGACTAGCGGCTACAATGAGCAGTTCTTC. As protein: CASSDRTSGYNEQFF.

A few counts support this clonotype. The chain recombines TRBV7-6 with TRBJ2-5; D remains unclear. CDR1 is SGHVS and CDR2 is FNYEAQ in the germline V gene. Trimming left V 0 bases short and J 8 bases short, with 7 bases between. The CDR3 length is 12 residues. As DNA, the CDR3 is TGTGCCAGCAGCTTAGCGCATGTCACCCAGTACTTC. Its translation: CASSLAHVTQYF.